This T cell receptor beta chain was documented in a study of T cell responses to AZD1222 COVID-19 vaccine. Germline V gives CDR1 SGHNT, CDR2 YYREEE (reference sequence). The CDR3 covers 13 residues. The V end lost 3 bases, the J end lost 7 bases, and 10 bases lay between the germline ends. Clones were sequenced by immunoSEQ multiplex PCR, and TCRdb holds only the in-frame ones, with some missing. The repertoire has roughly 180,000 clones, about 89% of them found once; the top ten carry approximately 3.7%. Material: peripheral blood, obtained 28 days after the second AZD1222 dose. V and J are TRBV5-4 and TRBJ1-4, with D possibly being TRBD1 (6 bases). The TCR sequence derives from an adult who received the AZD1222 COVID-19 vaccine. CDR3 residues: CASSSRGAEKLFF. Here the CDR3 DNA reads TGTGCCAGCAGCTCCCGGGGGGCTGAAAAACTGTTTTTT.